This entry describes one T cell receptor (beta chain). The data were taken from a study of blood T cell repertoires in COVID-19. Background on the study: Donors in the United States, Italy and Spain gave samples during acute or convalescent COVID-19. Nucleic acid was either cDNA or gDNA, and it came from T cells, B-cell-depleted T cells, or PBMCs.

There are 12 residues in the CDR3. V was cut by 2 bases and J by 8 bases, with 7 bases left in between. Germline lookup yields CDR1 KGHSH and CDR2 LQKENI. Authors' data handling: Estimation of nucleated cell counts was performed using reference gene primer amplification. TCRdb's table, derived via immunoSEQ multiplex PCR, lists solely in-frame clones and lacks some. V and J calls and clone size follow that table, whereas D and trimming were derived from the DNA. The sample shows around 250,000 clones, around 86% of them seen only once. The sequence came from a woman in her 70s with active or convalescent COVID-19. What was sequenced was peripheral blood. The rearrangement uses TRBV18 and TRBJ2-1, with no clear D. The CDR3 region has the DNA TGTGCCAGCTCACCAGAGAGCTATGAGCAGTTCTTC. It specifies CASSPESYEQFF.